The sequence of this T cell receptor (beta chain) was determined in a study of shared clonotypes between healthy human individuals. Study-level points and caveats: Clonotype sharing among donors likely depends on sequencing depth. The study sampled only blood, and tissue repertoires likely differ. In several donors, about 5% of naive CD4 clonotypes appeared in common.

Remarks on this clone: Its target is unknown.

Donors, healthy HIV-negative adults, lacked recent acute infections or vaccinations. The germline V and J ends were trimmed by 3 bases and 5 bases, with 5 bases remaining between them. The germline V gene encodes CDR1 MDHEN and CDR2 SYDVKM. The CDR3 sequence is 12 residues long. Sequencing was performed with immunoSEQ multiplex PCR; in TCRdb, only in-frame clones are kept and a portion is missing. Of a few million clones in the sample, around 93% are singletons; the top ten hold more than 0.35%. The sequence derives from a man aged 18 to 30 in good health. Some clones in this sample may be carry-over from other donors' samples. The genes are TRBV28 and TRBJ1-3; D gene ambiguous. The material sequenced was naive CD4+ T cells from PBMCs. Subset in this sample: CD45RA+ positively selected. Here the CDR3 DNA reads TGTGCCAGCAGTTTGCCAAGAAACACCATATATTTT. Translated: CASSLPRNTIYF.